In this sample, the clone carrying this T cell receptor beta chain turned up a few times. Antigen: not known. Sequencing targeted expressed TCRB transcripts, as all isolated RNA had been reverse transcribed. The average read count of naive, central memory and regulatory T cell samples was 3 million to 4 million. The repertoire was sequenced with immunoSEQ multiplex PCR; TCRdb's copy has only in-frame clones and lacks some. The sample has 350,000 to 400,000 clones; more than 12% are singletons. This CDR3 is built from 15 residues. V was pared by 10 bases and J by 1 base, with 20 bases between. Germline CDR1 SNHLY, CDR2 FYNNEI. Every sorted population was more than 95% pure. The data derive from a study of beta chain features in type 1 diabetes. Study outcomes and limitations: In all four CD4+ subsets, TCRB CDR3 length was significantly, moderately reduced in type 1 diabetes. Fewer junction insertions and more nucleotide deletions appeared in type 1 diabetes patients.

The receptor was isolated from a woman between 18 and 30 years old in good health. Sequenced material: naive CD4+ T cells from blood. The rearrangement uses TRBV2 and TRBJ2-7, with a possible D match to TRBD1 (5 bases). The CDR3 DNA sequence: TGTGCCACCCAAGGGGTGTTTGGTAGGTCCTACGAGCAGTACTTC. It specifies CATQGVFGRSYEQYF. The whole variable domain, filled in from reference TRBV2 and TRBJ2-7, reads EPEVTQTPSHQVTQMGQEVILRCVPISNHLYFYWYRQILGQKVEFLVSFYNNEISEKSEIFDDQFSVERPDGSNFTLKIRSTKLEDSAMYFCATQGVFGRSYEQYFGPGTRLTVT.